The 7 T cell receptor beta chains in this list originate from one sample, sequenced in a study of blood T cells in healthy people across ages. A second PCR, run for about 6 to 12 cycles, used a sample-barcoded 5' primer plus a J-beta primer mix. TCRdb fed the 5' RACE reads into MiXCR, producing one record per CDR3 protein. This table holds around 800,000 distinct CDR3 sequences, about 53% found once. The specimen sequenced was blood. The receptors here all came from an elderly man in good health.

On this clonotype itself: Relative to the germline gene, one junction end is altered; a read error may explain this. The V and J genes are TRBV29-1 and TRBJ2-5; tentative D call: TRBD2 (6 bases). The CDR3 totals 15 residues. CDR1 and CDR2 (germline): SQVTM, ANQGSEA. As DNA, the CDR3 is TGCAGCGTTGCGATGGTAGCCCTAGGAGGGGAGATCCAGTACTTC. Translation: CSVAMVALGGEIQYF.

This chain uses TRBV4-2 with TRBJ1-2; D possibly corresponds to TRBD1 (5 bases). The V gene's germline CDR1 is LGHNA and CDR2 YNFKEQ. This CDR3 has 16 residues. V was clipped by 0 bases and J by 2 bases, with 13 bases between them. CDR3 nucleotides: TGTGCCAGCAGCCAAGAATTGGGGCAGGTGAACTATGGCTACACCTTC. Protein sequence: CASSQELGQVNYGYTF.

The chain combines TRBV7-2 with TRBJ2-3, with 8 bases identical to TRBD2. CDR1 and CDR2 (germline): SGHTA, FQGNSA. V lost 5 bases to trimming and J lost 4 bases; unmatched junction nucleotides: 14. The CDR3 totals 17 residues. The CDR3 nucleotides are TGTGCCAGCAGCCCCCAGCAAAGCGGGAGTCGCCCAGATACGCAGTATTTT. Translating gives CASSPQQSGSRPDTQYF. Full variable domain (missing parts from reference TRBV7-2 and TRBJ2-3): GAGVSQSPSNKVTEKGKDVELRCDPISGHTALYWYRQSLGQGLEFLIYFQGNSAPDKSGLPSDRFSAERTGGSVSTLTIQRTQQEDSAVYLCASSPQQSGSRPDTQYFGPGTRLTVL.

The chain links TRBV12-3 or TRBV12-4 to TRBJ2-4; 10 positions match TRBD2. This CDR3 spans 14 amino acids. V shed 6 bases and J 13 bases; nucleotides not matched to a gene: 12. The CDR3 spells CASSPSGGRPEQYF. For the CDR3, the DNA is TGTGCCAGCAGCCCTAGCGGGGGACGCCCAGAGCAGTACTTC.

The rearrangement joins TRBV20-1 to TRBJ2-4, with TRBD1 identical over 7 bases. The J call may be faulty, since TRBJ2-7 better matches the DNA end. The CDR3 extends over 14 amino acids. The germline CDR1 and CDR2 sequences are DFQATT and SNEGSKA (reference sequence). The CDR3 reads CSARSGTGVYEQYF. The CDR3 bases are TGCAGTGCTAGATCCGGAACAGGGGTCTACGAGCAGTACTTC.

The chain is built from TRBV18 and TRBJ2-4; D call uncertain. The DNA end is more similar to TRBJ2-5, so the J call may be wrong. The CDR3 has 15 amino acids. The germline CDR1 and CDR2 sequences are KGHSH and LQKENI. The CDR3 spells CASSPLAQSQETQYF. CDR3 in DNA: TGTGCCAGCTCACCACTAGCCCAATCTCAAGAGACCCAGTACTTC.

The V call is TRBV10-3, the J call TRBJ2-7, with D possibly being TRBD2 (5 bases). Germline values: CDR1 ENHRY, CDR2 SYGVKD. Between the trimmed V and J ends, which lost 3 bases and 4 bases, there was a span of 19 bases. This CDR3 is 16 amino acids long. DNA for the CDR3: TGTGCCATCAGTGAAACCGCAAGAGGGCTGTTTTACGAGCAGTACTTC. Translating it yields CAISETARGLFYEQYF.